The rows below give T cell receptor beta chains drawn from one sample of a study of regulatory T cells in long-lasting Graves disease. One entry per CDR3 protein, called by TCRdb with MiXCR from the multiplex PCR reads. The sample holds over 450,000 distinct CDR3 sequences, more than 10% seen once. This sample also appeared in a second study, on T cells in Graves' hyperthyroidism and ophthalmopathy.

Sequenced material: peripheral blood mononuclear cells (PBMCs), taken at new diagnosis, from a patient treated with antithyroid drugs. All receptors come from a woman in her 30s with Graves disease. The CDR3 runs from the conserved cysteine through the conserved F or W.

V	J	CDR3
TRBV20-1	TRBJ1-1	CSARIASGGTEAFF
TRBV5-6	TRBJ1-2	CASSLRSSSYGYTF
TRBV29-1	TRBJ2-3	CSVGVRGQGVDTQYF
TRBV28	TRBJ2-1	CASSLPLETAELRNYEQFF
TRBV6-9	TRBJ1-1	CASSYKVRSTEAFF
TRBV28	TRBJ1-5	CASSKPGHRLPQHF
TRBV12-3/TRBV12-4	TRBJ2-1	CASSPGLDDEQFF
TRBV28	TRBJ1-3	CASSFPDRAHTIYF
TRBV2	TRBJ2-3	CASSRTSGSPGDTQYF
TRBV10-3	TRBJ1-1	CAISRTGGGTEAFF
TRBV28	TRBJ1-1	CASSLFASVILNTEAFF
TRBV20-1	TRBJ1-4	CSAFQADATNEKLFF
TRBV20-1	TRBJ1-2	CSATDQGDYGYTF
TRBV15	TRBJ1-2	CATSRDEGRGLGGYTF